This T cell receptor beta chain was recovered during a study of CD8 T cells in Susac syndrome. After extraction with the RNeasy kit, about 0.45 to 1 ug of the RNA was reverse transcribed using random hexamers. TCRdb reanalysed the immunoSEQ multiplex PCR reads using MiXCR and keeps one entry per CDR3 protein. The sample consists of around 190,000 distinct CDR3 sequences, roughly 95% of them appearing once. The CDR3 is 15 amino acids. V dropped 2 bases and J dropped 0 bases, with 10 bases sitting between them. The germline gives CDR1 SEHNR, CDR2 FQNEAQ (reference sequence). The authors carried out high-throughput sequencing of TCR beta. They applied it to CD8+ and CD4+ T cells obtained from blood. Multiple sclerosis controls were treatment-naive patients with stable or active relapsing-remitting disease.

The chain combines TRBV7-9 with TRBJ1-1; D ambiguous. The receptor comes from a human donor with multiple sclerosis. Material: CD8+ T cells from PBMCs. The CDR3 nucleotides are TGTGCCAGCAGCTTACCTCGACACGTGAACACTGAAGCTTTCTTT. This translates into CASSLPRHVNTEAFF.